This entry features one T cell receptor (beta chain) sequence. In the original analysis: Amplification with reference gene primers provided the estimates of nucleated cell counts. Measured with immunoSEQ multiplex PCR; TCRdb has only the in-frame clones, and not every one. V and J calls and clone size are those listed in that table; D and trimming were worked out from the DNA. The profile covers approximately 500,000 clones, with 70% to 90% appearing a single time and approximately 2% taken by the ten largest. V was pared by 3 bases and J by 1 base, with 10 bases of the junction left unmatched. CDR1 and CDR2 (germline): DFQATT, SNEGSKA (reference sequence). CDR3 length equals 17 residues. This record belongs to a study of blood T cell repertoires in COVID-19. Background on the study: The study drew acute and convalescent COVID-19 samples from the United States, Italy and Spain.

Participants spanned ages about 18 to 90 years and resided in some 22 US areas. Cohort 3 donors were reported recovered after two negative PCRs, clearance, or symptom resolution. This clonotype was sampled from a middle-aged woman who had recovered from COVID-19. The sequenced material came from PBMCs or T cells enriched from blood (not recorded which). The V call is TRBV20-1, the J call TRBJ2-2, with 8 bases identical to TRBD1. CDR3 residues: CSASGPPGQVNTGELFF. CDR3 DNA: TGCAGTGCTAGTGGCCCCCCGGGACAGGTGAACACCGGGGAGCTGTTTTTT.